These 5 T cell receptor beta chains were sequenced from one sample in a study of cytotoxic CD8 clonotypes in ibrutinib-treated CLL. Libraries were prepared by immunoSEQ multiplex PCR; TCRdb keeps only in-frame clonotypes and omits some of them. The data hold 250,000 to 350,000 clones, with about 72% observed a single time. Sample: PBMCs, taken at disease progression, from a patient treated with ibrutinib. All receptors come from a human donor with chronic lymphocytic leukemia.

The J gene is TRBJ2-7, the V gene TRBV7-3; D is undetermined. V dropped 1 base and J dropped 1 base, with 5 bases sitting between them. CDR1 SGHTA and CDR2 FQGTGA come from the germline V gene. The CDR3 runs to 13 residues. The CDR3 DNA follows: TGTGCCAGCAGCTTAAGGGGTTCCTACGAGCAGTACTTC. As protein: CASSLRGSYEQYF. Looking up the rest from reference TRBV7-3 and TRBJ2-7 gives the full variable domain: GAGVSQTPSNKVTEKGKYVELRCDPISGHTALYWYRQSLGQGPEFLIYFQGTGAADDSGLPNDRFFAVRPEGSVSTLKIQRTERGDSAVYLCASSLRGSYEQYFGPGTRLTVT.

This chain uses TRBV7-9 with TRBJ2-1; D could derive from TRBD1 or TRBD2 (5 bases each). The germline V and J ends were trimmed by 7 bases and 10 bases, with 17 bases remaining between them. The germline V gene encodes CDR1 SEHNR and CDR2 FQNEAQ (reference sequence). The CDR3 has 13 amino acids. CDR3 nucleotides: TGTGCCAGCACAATCTCTGGGGACCGGGAGCAGTTCTTC. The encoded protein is CASTISGDREQFF.

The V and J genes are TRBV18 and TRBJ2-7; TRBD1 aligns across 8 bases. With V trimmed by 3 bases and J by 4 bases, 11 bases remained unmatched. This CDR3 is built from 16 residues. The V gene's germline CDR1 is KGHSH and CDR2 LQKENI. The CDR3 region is CASSPVRVTGAYEQYF. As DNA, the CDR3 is TGTGCCAGCTCACCCGTTCGTGTGACAGGGGCTTACGAGCAGTACTTC.

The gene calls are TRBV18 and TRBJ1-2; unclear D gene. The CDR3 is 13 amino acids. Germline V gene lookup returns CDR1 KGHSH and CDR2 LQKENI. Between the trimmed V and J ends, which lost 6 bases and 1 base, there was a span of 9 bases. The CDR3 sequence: CASSLSNNYGYTF. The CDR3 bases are TGTGCCAGCTCGCTCAGCAATAACTATGGCTACACCTTC.

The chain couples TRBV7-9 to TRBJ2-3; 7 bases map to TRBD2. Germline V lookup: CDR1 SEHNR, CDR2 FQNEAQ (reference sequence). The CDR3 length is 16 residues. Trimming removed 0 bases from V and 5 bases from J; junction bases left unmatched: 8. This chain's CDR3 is CASSLALQRGGDTQYF. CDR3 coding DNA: TGTGCCAGCAGCTTAGCTCTCCAGCGGGGTGGAGATACGCAGTATTTT.